This TCR beta chain is from a study of human T cells and chemical hapten exposure. Study-wide context: Sensitization used 2% DPC on about 2 cm by about 2 cm upper inner arm skin. Throughout the approximately 25-week study, diphenylcyclopropenone was applied weekly to the patients' scalps. General observations from the study: Once DPC sensitization occurred, TCRs above 1 in 1000 frequency showed no change.

Stated time point: patch test 3, about 24 weeks after DPC sensitization. Described treatment: therapeutic diphenylcyclopropenone sensitization with weekly scalp DPC. Total RNA came from unfractionated whole blood. Sample donors consisted of patients with alopecia, aged 18 to 70 years, who were suitable for DPC. TCRdb reprocessed the RACE reads via MiXCR and lists one record per CDR3 protein. The sample lists tens of thousands of distinct CDR3 sequences, about 13% occurring once. This clonotype turned up a few times. Its antigen is still unknown. This specimen was whole blood, taken in connection with sensitization to the hapten diphenylcyclopropenone (DPC). The receptor's source is a woman between 40 and 50 years old with alopecia areata. Some clones in this sample may be carry-over from other donors' samples.

The CDR3 is CATAQGSNQPQHF. DNA for the CDR3: TGTGCCACGGCCCAGGGTAGCAATCAGCCCCAGCATTTT. This sequence joins TRBV15 and TRBJ1-5, with D perhaps matching TRBD1 (5 bases). This CDR3 comprises 13 residues. Trimming cost V 9 bases and J 0 bases, with 9 bases left between them. Germline CDR1 LNHNV, CDR2 YYDKDF (reference sequence).